One sample yielded the 16 T cell receptor beta chains listed below, sequenced in a study of T cells in Graves' hyperthyroidism and ophthalmopathy. TCR beta CDR3 region amplification was performed from RNA transcripts. The HTBI set primed first-round TCR CDR3 RT-PCR. A single record per CDR3 protein comes from TCRdb applying MiXCR to the multiplex PCR reads. The profile covers hundreds of thousands of distinct CDR3 sequences, with roughly 25% appearing a single time and around four fifths taken by the ten largest. The sequenced material came from blood. The receptors stem from a middle-aged man with Graves' hyperthyroidism.

This chain joins TRBV20-1 and TRBJ2-5; TRBD2 aligns across 10 bases. There are 14 residues in the CDR3. Germline loops: CDR1 DFQATT, CDR2 SNEGSKA (reference sequence). Losses at the gene ends were 3 bases for V and 5 bases for J; bases not matched to a gene: 6. The CDR3 reads CSASLAGVRETQYF. DNA of the CDR3: TGCAGTGCTAGCCTAGCGGGGGTGCGGGAGACCCAGTACTTC.

This clonotype showed up just a few times. The chain uses TRBV27 and TRBJ2-5, with 12 bases aligning to TRBD2. The CDR3 runs 16 residues. Looked up from germline, CDR1 is MNHEY and CDR2 is SMNVEV (reference sequence). The junction had 9 bases not matched to a gene; V was cut back by 5 bases and J by 5 bases. The DNA for the CDR3 is TGTGCCAGCAGTACCATACTAGCGGGAGGAGGGGAGACCCAGTACTTC. Its translation is CASSTILAGGGETQYF.

The J gene is TRBJ2-7, the V gene TRBV9; weak D call: TRBD1 (5 bases). V was trimmed by 4 bases and J by 6 bases, leaving 14 bases between them. CDR3 length equals 13 residues. Germline CDR1 and CDR2: SGDLS and YYNGEE. CDR3 sequence reads: CASSPRQGGEQYF. The CDR3 DNA follows: TGTGCCAGCAGCCCGCGGCAGGGTGGCGAGCAGTACTTC.

This clonotype was counted only a few times. This rearrangement joins TRBV3-1 to TRBJ1-1, with 9 bases identical to TRBD1. Germline CDR1 reads LGHDT; CDR2 reads YNNKEL (reference sequence). V was clipped by 4 bases and J by 4 bases; unmatched bases: 16. This CDR3 has 18 residues. CDR3 protein: CASSPPRGRGQGGTEAFF. The CDR3 nucleotides are TGTGCCAGCAGCCCCCCCCGGGGGAGGGGACAGGGAGGCACTGAAGCTTTCTTT.

The chain combines TRBV30 with TRBJ2-1, with D hard to call. Trimming stripped 2 bases from V and 5 bases from J, with 7 bases between. The CDR3 loop spans 12 amino acids. The germline V gene encodes CDR1 GTSNPN and CDR2 SVGIG (reference sequence). CDR3: CAWSRANNEQFF. In DNA, the CDR3 is TGTGCCTGGAGTCGAGCGAACAATGAGCAGTTCTTC.

In this sample, this clonotype turned up many times. The chain combines TRBV28 with TRBJ2-7; 7 bases match TRBD1. The germline CDR1 and CDR2 sequences are MDHEN and SYDVKM. There are 14 residues in the CDR3. Unmatched junction bases numbered 12, after V lost 7 bases and J lost 6 bases. The CDR3 DNA sequence: TGTGCCAGCACCTTGTCCAGGGGGTTGGCCGAGCAGTACTTC. Its protein is CASTLSRGLAEQYF.

The rearrangement links TRBV3-1 to TRBJ2-6, with D unclear. The germline CDR1 and CDR2 sequences are LGHDT and YNNKEL (reference sequence). Trimming removed 0 bases at V and 0 bases at J, with 6 bases between. The CDR3 has 16 amino acids. The CDR3 DNA is TGTGCCAGCAGCCAAGACGCAGGCTCTGGGGCCAACGTCCTGACTTTC. Protein: CASSQDAGSGANVLTF.

This clonotype was detected many times. This rearrangement joins TRBV2 to TRBJ1-1; D ambiguous. Trimming removed 1 base at V and 0 bases at J, with 6 bases between. Looked up from germline, CDR1 is SNHLY and CDR2 is FYNNEI. This CDR3 is 14 amino acids long. The CDR3 here is CASSEVTMNTEAFF. The CDR3 DNA sequence: TGTGCCAGCAGTGAAGTTACAATGAACACTGAAGCTTTCTTT.

The chain is built from TRBV7-2 and TRBJ2-7; TRBD2 matches 10 bases. The V gene's germline CDR1 is SGHTA and CDR2 FQGNSA. V was pared by 7 bases and J by 2 bases, with 17 bases of the junction left unmatched. The CDR3 has 18 amino acids. This CDR3 is CASTVDSPLAGETYEQYF. The CDR3 DNA sequence: TGTGCCAGCACCGTCGACTCCCCCCTAGCGGGAGAGACCTACGAGCAGTACTTC.

This clonotype has at least ten counts. The V call is TRBV11-2, the J call TRBJ2-4; possible D gene TRBD1, 6 bases. CDR1 and CDR2 from the germline V gene are SGHAT and FQNNGV. The CDR3 runs to 12 residues. V gave up 6 bases and J gave up 6 bases, with 9 bases separating them. CDR3 nucleotide sequence: TGTGCCAGCAGGCAGACAGGAAACATTCAGTACTTC. Protein product: CASRQTGNIQYF.

This clonotype was counted between two and nine times. The chain recombines TRBV4-1 with TRBJ2-7; D is possibly TRBD1 (5 bases). Trimming took off 2 bases at V and 0 bases at J, with 14 bases between the two ends. Germline CDR1 reads MGHRA; CDR2 reads YSYEKL. The CDR3 covers 16 residues. The CDR3 protein is CASSQRTTESSYEQYF. The CDR3 DNA is TGCGCCAGCAGCCAACGTACGACAGAAAGCTCCTACGAGCAGTACTTC.

This clonotype has at least ten counts. The V gene is TRBV30, the J gene TRBJ1-1, with a weak D call TRBD1 (5 bases). Trimming removed 4 bases at V and 3 bases at J, with 12 bases between. Germline CDR1 is GTSNPN and CDR2 is SVGIG (reference sequence). CDR3 length: 13 amino acids. The CDR3 sequence is CAWTDWGDTEAFF. CDR3 sequence (DNA): TGTGCCTGGACGGACTGGGGGGACACTGAAGCTTTCTTT.

The CDR3 sequence: CSVRTGRFGELFF. In nucleotides, the CDR3 is TGCAGCGTTAGGACAGGGCGCTTCGGGGAGCTGTTTTTT. The gene calls are TRBV29-1 and TRBJ2-2; 8 positions agree with TRBD1. The germline V gene has CDR1 SQVTM and CDR2 ANQGSEA. CDR3 size: 13 residues. The V gene end was trimmed by 5 bases and the J gene end by 7 bases; junction bases not matched to a gene: 6.

The V and J genes are TRBV12-5 and TRBJ2-7; unclear D gene. V was pared by 2 bases and J by 3 bases, with 5 bases between. The V gene's germline CDR1 is LGHNT and CDR2 FRNRAP. This CDR3 comprises 12 residues. The CDR3 reads CASGLYGYEQYF. The CDR3 region has the DNA TGTGCTAGTGGTTTGTACGGCTACGAGCAGTACTTC.

A few counts support this clonotype. An end of the junction does not agree with germline; a read error may underlie this. The rearrangement links TRBV11-3 to TRBJ1-1; D not resolved. Per the germline V gene, CDR1 is SGHNT and CDR2 is YENEEA. The CDR3 has 15 residues. In DNA form, the CDR3 reads TGTGCCAGCAGCTTAGCTCCCGCAATGAACACTGAAGCTTCCTTT. Translation: CASSLAPAMNTEASF.

For the CDR3, the DNA is TGCAGTGCTAGCCCCGGGGCAGTGAATCAGCCCCAGCATTTT. Its protein is CSASPGAVNQPQHF. The genes are TRBV20-1 and TRBJ1-5; perhaps TRBD1 as D (5 bases). The CDR3 contains 14 residues. Germline lookup yields CDR1 DFQATT and CDR2 SNEGSKA (reference sequence). V lost 3 bases to trimming and J lost 4 bases, with 13 bases between them.